The rows below give T cell receptor beta chains drawn from one sample of a study of CD8+CD57+ T cells in acquired aplastic anemia. TCRdb fed the reads into MiXCR, producing one record per CDR3 protein. The repertoire includes about 190,000 distinct CDR3 sequences, roughly half of them detected once, and 15% to 20% sits in the top ten. The sample was sorted CD4+, CD8+, or CD8+CD57+ T cells (not recorded which) from PBMCs. Source of these receptors: a human donor in good health, serving as a control. The CDR3 runs from the conserved cysteine through the conserved F or W. D genes are given only for firm matches. Not all rows give a size; the values are once, few, many and, for expanded clones, a class.

- | TRBJ1-6 | TRBD1 | TRBV20-1 | CSAREATGQNSPLHF | TGCAGTGCTAGAGAGGCGACAGGGCAAAATTCACCCCTCCACTTT
- | TRBJ2-6 | TRBD2 | TRBV7-9 | CASRGLAGANVLTF | TGTGCCAGCAGGGGACTAGCGGGGGCCAACGTCCTGACTTTC
many | TRBJ1-6 | - | TRBV20-1 | CSASRGSPLHF | TGCAGTGCTAGCAGGGGTTCACCCCTCCACTTT
many | TRBJ1-1 | - | TRBV5-1 | CASSEQENTEAFF | TGCGCCAGCAGCGAACAGGAGAACACTGAAGCTTTCTTT
few | TRBJ1-1 | - | TRBV29-1 | CSGAGRTNTEAFF | TGCAGCGGCGCGGGACGGACAAACACTGAAGCTTTCTTT
- | TRBJ2-1 | TRBD1 | TRBV7-8 | CASSRSGQSYNEQFF | TGTGCCAGCAGCAGGTCGGGACAGTCCTACAATGAGCAGTTCTTC
- | TRBJ1-6 | - | TRBV19 | CASSISRNREVTLHF | TGTGCCAGTAGTATATCCCGGAACAGGGAAGTAACCCTCCACTTT
- | TRBJ2-3 | TRBD2 | TRBV19 | CASSSEREVDTQYF | TGTGCCAGCAGCTCCGAGCGGGAGGTGGATACGCAGTATTTT
many | TRBJ1-2 | TRBD1 | TRBV20-1 | CSARGILDREGYTF | TGCAGTGCTAGAGGTATATTGGACAGGGAGGGCTACACCTTC
- | TRBJ1-2 | TRBD1 | TRBV10-3 | CAISESGQGANYGYTF | TGTGCCATCAGTGAGTCAGGACAGGGGGCTAACTATGGCTACACCTTC
- | TRBJ2-5 | - | TRBV9 | CASSVETWGNETQYF | TGTGCCAGCAGCGTAGAGACATGGGGAAATGAGACCCAGTACTTC
once | TRBJ2-1 | - | TRBV7-2 | CASSSSTSSYNEQFF | TGTGCCAGCAGCTCGTCCACTAGCTCCTACAATGAGCAGTTCTTC
- | TRBJ1-2 | - | TRBV19 | CASSSEVINYGYTF | TGTGCCAGTAGTAGCGAGGTTATTAACTATGGCTACACCTTC
- | TRBJ2-3 | TRBD2 | TRBV24-1 | CATSALGGGGADTQYF | TGTGCCACCAGTGCCCTTGGTGGCGGGGGTGCAGATACGCAGTATTTT
- | TRBJ2-7 | - | TRBV7-2 | CASQARERDEQYF | TGTGCCAGCCAAGCAAGAGAACGGGACGAGCAGTACTTC
- | TRBJ1-2 | - | TRBV20-1 | CSARRGGIDTF | TGCAGTGCTAGGAGGGGGGGCATCGACACCTTC
- | TRBJ1-6 | - | TRBV25-1 | CASIPTWIAYNSPLHF | TGTGCCAGCATCCCGACTTGGATCGCCTATAATTCACCCCTCCACTTT
- | TRBJ2-3 | - | TRBV29-1 | CSVESQGVGTDTQYF | TGCAGCGTTGAAAGTCAGGGAGTGGGCACAGATACGCAGTATTTT
- | TRBJ2-7 | - | TRBV15 | CATSTSGTTRNEQYF | TGTGCCACCAGCACCTCCGGGACCACTCGGAACGAGCAGTACTTC
once | TRBJ2-5 | - | TRBV10-3 | CAISASVGEGGYQETQYF | TGTGCCATCAGTGCCTCGGTCGGGGAAGGAGGGTACCAAGAGACCCAGTACTTC
many | TRBJ2-7 | TRBD1 | TRBV5-5 | CASSSVRDRGQDEQYF | TGTGCCAGCAGCTCAGTCCGGGACAGGGGGCAGGACGAGCAGTACTTC
- | TRBJ1-5 | - | TRBV6-6 | CASSQGRQPQHF | TGTGCCAGCAGTCAGGGCAGACAGCCCCAGCATTTT
- | TRBJ1-6 | - | TRBV9 | CASSVDGYNSPLHF | TGTGCCAGCAGCGTAGATGGATATAATTCACCCCTCCACTTT
many | TRBJ1-5 | - | TRBV6-1 | CASSERGEVNQPQHF | TGTGCCAGCAGTGAAAGGGGGGAAGTCAATCAGCCCCAGCATTTT
once | TRBJ1-1 | - | TRBV11-2 | CASSHQQGNTEAFF | TGTGCCAGCAGCCATCAACAGGGGAACACTGAAGCTTTCTTT
- | TRBJ1-6 | - | TRBV19 | CASSMGRTAPLHF | TGTGCCAGTAGTATGGGCAGAACAGCACCCCTCCACTTT